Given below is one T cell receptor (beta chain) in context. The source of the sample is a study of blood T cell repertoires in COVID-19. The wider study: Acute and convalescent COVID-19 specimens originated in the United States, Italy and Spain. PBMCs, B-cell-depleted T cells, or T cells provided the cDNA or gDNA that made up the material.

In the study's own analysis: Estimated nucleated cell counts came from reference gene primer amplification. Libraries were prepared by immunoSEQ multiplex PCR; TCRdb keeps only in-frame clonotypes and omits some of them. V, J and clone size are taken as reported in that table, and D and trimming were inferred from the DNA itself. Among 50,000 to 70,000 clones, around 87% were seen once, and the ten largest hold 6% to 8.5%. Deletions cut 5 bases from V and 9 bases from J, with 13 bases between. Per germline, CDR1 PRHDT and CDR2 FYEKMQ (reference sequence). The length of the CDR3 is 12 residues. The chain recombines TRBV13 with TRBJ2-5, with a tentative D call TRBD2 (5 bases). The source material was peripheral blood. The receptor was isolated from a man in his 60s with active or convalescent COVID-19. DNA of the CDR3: TGTGCCAGCAGCCTCGGTGGGCGGGCCCAGTACTTC. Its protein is CASSLGGRAQYF. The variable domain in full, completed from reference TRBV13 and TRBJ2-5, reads AAGVIQSPRHLIKEKRETATLKCYPIPRHDTVYWYQQGPGQDPQFLISFYEKMQSDKGSIPDRFSAQQFSDYHSELNMSSLELGDSALYFCASSLGGRAQYFGPGTRLLVL.